These 18 T cell receptor beta chains were sequenced from one sample in a study of early T cells in non-severe SARS-CoV-2 infection. In TCRdb, the 5' RACE reads were re-called with MiXCR into one record per CDR3 protein. The repertoire holds approximately 50,000 distinct CDR3 sequences, with 8% to 13% as singletons. The sample comprised whole blood. The receptor set was obtained from an adult who was a healthcare worker with PCR-confirmed SARS-CoV-2 infection or an uninfected control (not recorded which).

This clonotype came up many times. This CDR3 reads CASSAARVDEQYF. The CDR3 DNA is TGTGCCAGCAGCGCTGCGAGGGTTGACGAGCAGTACTTC. The chain joins TRBV7-6 to TRBJ2-7; perhaps TRBD2 as D (5 bases). Looked up from germline, CDR1 is SGHVS and CDR2 is FNYEAQ. The CDR3 has 13 amino acids. V was clipped by 5 bases and J by 5 bases, with 13 bases between them. Complete variable domain (other parts from reference TRBV7-6 and TRBJ2-7): GAGVSQSPRYKVTKRGQDVALRCDPISGHVSLYWYRQALGQGPEFLTYFNYEAQQDKSGLPNDRFSAERPEGSISTLTIQRTEQRDSAMYRCASSAARVDEQYFGPGTRLTVT.

This clonotype was counted many times. The chain employs TRBV12-3 or TRBV12-4 and TRBJ1-1; possibly TRBD1 for D (6 bases). This CDR3 region has 18 residues. Trimming removed 6 bases from V and 4 bases from J, with 27 bases in between. The CDR3: CASSLLGGGPGKGTEAFF. The DNA of the CDR3 is TGTGCCAGCAGCCTGTTAGGGGGTGGCCCCGGAAAGGGCACTGAAGCTTTCTTT.

To note about this clonotype: A clone one base away is much larger, so this may be a read error. The chain employs TRBV10-3 and TRBJ2-3; 10 bases line up with TRBD1. The junction had 8 bases not matched to a gene; V was cut back by 10 bases and J by 4 bases. Looked up from germline, CDR1 is ENHRY and CDR2 is SYGVKD. This CDR3 comprises 14 residues. The CDR3 DNA sequence: TGTGCCACTGGGGGACAGGGGATTTCAGATACGCAGTATTTT. It is translated as CATGGQGISDTQYF.

The sample holds a few counts of this clonotype. The chain employs TRBV28 and TRBJ1-6; tentative D call: TRBD1 (5 bases). This CDR3 region has 14 residues. Germline values: CDR1 MDHEN, CDR2 SYDVKM. V lost 2 bases, J lost 10 bases, and 12 bases lay in between. The CDR3: CASSLRGGESPLHF. The CDR3 nucleotides are TGTGCCAGCAGTTTACGGGGAGGGGAATCACCCCTCCACTTT.

This clonotype was detected ten times or more. CDR3 bases: TGTGCCAGCAGCTCCTTGGGGGGAGGCAATGAGCAGTTCTTC. Protein: CASSSLGGGNEQFF. The V gene is TRBV11-2, the J gene TRBJ2-1, with D perhaps TRBD2 (6 bases). The V gene's germline CDR1 is SGHAT and CDR2 FQNNGV. The CDR3 is 14 residues long. Trimming stripped 4 bases from V and 6 bases from J, with 13 bases between.

V gene TRBV7-9 combines with J gene TRBJ2-1; D unresolved. Germline values: CDR1 SEHNR, CDR2 FQNEAQ (reference sequence). This CDR3 region has 14 residues. Trimming removed 2 bases at V and 7 bases at J, with 12 bases between. For the CDR3, the DNA is TGTGCCAGCAGCTTACCGCGTTTAGGGAATGAGCAGTTCTTC. Translation gives CASSLPRLGNEQFF.

This clonotype has more than one count but fewer than ten. The chain couples TRBV29-1 to TRBJ2-1; TRBD1 matches 8 bases. The ends lost 5 bases at V and 9 bases at J; junction bases unmatched: 6. Germline V gene sequence: CDR1 SQVTM, CDR2 ANQGSEA. The CDR3 length is 12 residues. CDR3 nucleotide sequence: TGCAGCGTTTCCGACAGGGGAGGTGAGCAGTTCTTC. This encodes CSVSDRGGEQFF.

V and J are TRBV7-6 and TRBJ2-3; 9 bases line up with TRBD2. CDR3 length: 23 residues. Germline CDR1 is SGHVS and CDR2 is FNYEAQ. V trimming: 5 bases; J trimming: 0 bases; junction bases outside the gene matches: 27. CDR3 sequence reads: CASSLSFLTGLAGPTSSTDTQYF. The DNA of the CDR3 is TGTGCCAGCAGCCTAAGTTTCCTAACGGGTCTAGCGGGGCCAACTTCTAGCACAGATACGCAGTATTTT.

This clonotype came up many times. The rearrangement joins TRBV12-3 or TRBV12-4 to TRBJ1-2; TRBD1 agrees at 8 bases. The CDR3 is made up of 12 amino acids. The J segment lost 14 bases and the V segment lost 3 bases, leaving 8 bases of the junction unmatched. CDR3 nucleotide sequence: TGTGCCAGCAGTTTTCCCGGGACAGGCACAACCTTC. Translated, it gives CASSFPGTGTTF.

This clonotype was observed a few times. This chain joins TRBV21-1 and TRBJ2-3; TRBD2, the table's D call, lacks a check against the DNA. TRBV21-1 is a pseudogene locus. The CDR3 has 12 amino acids. The CDR3 bases are TGTGCCAGCATCGGAGGTTCAGATACGCAGTATTTT. Translating gives CASIGGSDTQYF.

The chain recombines TRBV4-1 with TRBJ1-6, with D possibly matching TRBD1 (5 bases). The CDR3 runs 16 residues. Germline V gene sequence: CDR1 MGHRA, CDR2 YSYEKL. Between the trimmed V and J ends, which lost 2 bases and 7 bases, there was a span of 15 bases. CDR3 sequence (DNA): TGCGCCAGCAGCCAACGATTTTTACAGGAGAATTCACCCCTCCACTTT. The encoded protein is CASSQRFLQENSPLHF.

This clonotype was detected only a few times. The chain is built from TRBV5-1 and TRBJ2-2; 13 nucleotides align to TRBD2. CDR1 and CDR2 (germline): SGHRS, YFSETQ. This CDR3 has 16 residues. V lost 6 bases and J lost 10; bases outside the gene matches: 12. The CDR3 sequence is CASKQGGTSGAEELFF. CDR3 coding DNA: TGCGCCAGCAAACAAGGGGGGACTAGCGGGGCGGAGGAGCTGTTTTTT.

The rearrangement links TRBV4-3 to TRBJ2-3; TRBD1 is a possible D gene (6 bases). The CDR3 is made up of 16 amino acids. V was trimmed by 0 bases and J by 4 bases, leaving 14 bases between them. Per germline, CDR1 LGHNA and CDR2 YSLEER. DNA for the CDR3: TGCGCCAGCAGCCAAGAGATACAGGGTTCGGCAGATACGCAGTATTTT. Its protein product is CASSQEIQGSADTQYF.

This clonotype was detected many times. The J gene is TRBJ1-1, the V gene TRBV5-1, with TRBD1 identical over 8 bases. V gave up 1 base and J gave up 2 bases; unmatched junction bases: 4. Germline V gives CDR1 SGHRS, CDR2 YFSETQ. This CDR3 has 15 amino acids. This chain's CDR3 is CASSLRTGQNTEAFF. Written as DNA, the CDR3 is TGCGCCAGCAGCTTGAGGACAGGGCAAAACACTGAAGCTTTCTTT.

The chain carries TRBV6-2 or TRBV6-3 and TRBJ2-7; D unresolved. The germline V and J ends were trimmed by 5 bases and 6 bases, with 8 bases remaining between them. Germline V lookup: CDR1 MNHEY, CDR2 SVGEGT. The CDR3 covers 11 residues. CDR3 in DNA: TGTGCCAGCAGTCGAGAGTCCGAGCAGTACTTC. Translation gives CASSRESEQYF.

This clonotype was seen ten or more times. The CDR3 sequence is CASSDRQGRETQYF. Written as DNA, the CDR3 is TGTGCCAGCAGCGATCGACAGGGCCGAGAGACCCAGTACTTC. The V call is TRBV7-9, the J call TRBJ2-5, with 7 bases that match TRBD1. The CDR3 has 14 residues. CDR1 and CDR2 from the germline V gene are SEHNR and FQNEAQ (reference sequence). V was clipped by 5 bases and J by 4 bases; unmatched bases: 7.

The chain is built from TRBV7-2 and TRBJ2-5; 9 bases map to TRBD2. This CDR3 has 15 residues. The V segment lost 5 bases and the J segment 1 base; nucleotides outside the gene matches: 5. Germline assignment: CDR1 SGHTA and CDR2 FQGNSA. For the CDR3, the DNA is TGTGCCAGCAGCAAGACTAGCGGACGCCAAGAGACCCAGTACTTC. It encodes CASSKTSGRQETQYF. Variable domain in full (rest from reference TRBV7-2 and TRBJ2-5): GAGVSQSPSNKVTEKGKDVELRCDPISGHTALYWYRQSLGQGLEFLIYFQGNSAPDKSGLPSDRFSAERTGGSVSTLTIQRTQQEDSAVYLCASSKTSGRQETQYFGPGTRLLVL.

V usage is TRBV5-1 and J usage is TRBJ1-2; the match to TRBD1 covers 8 bases. V was clipped by 4 bases and J by 7 bases; unmatched bases: 9. Germline CDR1 is SGHRS and CDR2 is YFSETQ. The CDR3 contains 14 residues. The chain's CDR3 is CASSRTGGKVGYTF. In DNA form, the CDR3 reads TGCGCCAGCAGCCGAACAGGGGGGAAGGTTGGCTACACCTTC.